In this sample, the clone carrying this T cell receptor beta chain turned up a few times. Its antigen remains unknown. In germline, CDR1 is MNHEY, CDR2 SVGAGI. After removal of 7 bases from V and 3 bases from J, the junction contained 6 bases not matched to a gene. The CDR3 contains 15 residues. Vbeta (60) and Jbeta (13) primers were used in the PCR. The protocol was immunoSEQ multiplex PCR, while the TCRdb copy is restricted to in-frame clones and leaves out a portion. The sample has over 85,000 clones, 65% to 80% seen once. These data come from a study of cytomegalovirus exposure and HLA in healthy donors. Study-wide background: The study placed 70% to 85% of its approximately 400 genotyped donors in the Caucasian-associated ancestry cluster.

General study findings and limits: Within an earlier analysis, most TCR beta V segments proved productive either about 87% or about 30% of the time.

The chain carries TRBV6-5 and TRBJ2-5; 12 positions match TRBD2. Sequencing used PBMCs. This sequence originates from a man aged 25 to 40 in good health and CMV-seropositive. The DNA for the CDR3 is TGTGCCAGCACCCGGACTAGCGGGGCTAAAGAGACCCAGTACTTC. Protein product: CASTRTSGAKETQYF.